A selection of T cell receptor beta chains follows, all from one sample in a study of shared clonotypes between healthy human individuals. Repertoires were generated with immunoSEQ multiplex PCR, while TCRdb's copy carries only in-frame clones and drops some. This repertoire shows some 1,900,000 clones, about 95% found once; its top ten account for under 1.5%. Input material: naive CD8+ T cells sorted from blood. Every receptor here comes from a man between 18 and 29 years old in good health. CDR3s include the opening cysteine and the closing phenylalanine or tryptophan. D genes are given only for firm matches. Clone size is stated in some rows and not others, as once, few, many or a class when expanded.

21	-	once	TRBV10-1	TRBJ1-4	CASHLGGPPKDPLEQNEKLFF	TGCGCCAGTCATTTGGGGGGGCCGCCCAAAGATCCTTTAGAACAAAATGAAAAACTGTTTTTT
15	TRBD2	once	TRBV13	TRBJ2-1	CASSLRTGGPVEQFF	TGTGCCAGCAGCTTACGGACGGGAGGGCCAGTTGAGCAGTTCTTC
19	TRBD2	-	TRBV28	TRBJ2-3	CAISAGARKTSGRGDTQYF	TGTGCCATTTCTGCGGGGGCGAGGAAGACTAGCGGGAGAGGAGATACGCAGTATTTT
11	TRBD2	once	TRBV20-1	TRBJ2-7	CSASPGGEQYF	TGCAGTGCAAGTCCGGGGGGCGAGCAGTACTTC
14	-	-	TRBV10-3	TRBJ2-7	CAISERGPGHEQYF	TGTGCCATCAGTGAGCGGGGGCCTGGCCACGAGCAGTACTTC
16	TRBD1	once	TRBV7-9	TRBJ2-7	CASSFLLRGQLDEQYF	TGTGCCAGCAGCTTTTTACTCAGGGGGCAATTGGACGAGCAGTACTTC
15	-	-	TRBV18	TRBJ2-7	CASSPYSSKSYEQYF	TGTGCCAGCTCACCATACAGTTCGAAGTCCTACGAGCAGTACTTC
13	TRBD1	-	TRBV6-1	TRBJ2-7	CAGGQGSSYEQYF	TGTGCCGGGGGACAGGGATCGTCCTACGAGCAGTACTTC
13	-	-	TRBV4-1	TRBJ2-4	CASSLLDKNIQYF	TGCGCCAGCAGCCTTTTGGACAAGAACATTCAGTACTTC
17	TRBD1	-	TRBV9	TRBJ1-6	CASSSDWDRGANSPLHF	TGTGCCAGCAGCTCAGATTGGGACAGGGGTGCTAATTCACCCCTCCACTTT
14	TRBD1	-	TRBV9	TRBJ2-1	CASSLGQGQAEQFF	TGTGCCAGCAGCTTGGGACAGGGCCAGGCTGAGCAGTTCTTC
17	-	-	TRBV28	TRBJ1-2	CASSFYPRTGEYYGYTF	TGTGCCAGCAGTTTCTACCCCCGGACGGGAGAATATTATGGCTACACCTTC
14	-	-	TRBV4-1	TRBJ2-7	CASSYRDGPYEQYF	TGCGCCAGCAGTTACCGGGACGGCCCCTACGAGCAGTACTTC
14	-	-	TRBV6-5	TRBJ2-2	CASSYGVDVGELFF	TGTGCCAGCAGTTACGGGGTTGACGTCGGGGAGCTGTTTTTT
17	TRBD2	-	TRBV5-1	TRBJ2-1	CASSLVINGRVYNEQFF	TGCGCCAGCAGCTTGGTTATTAACGGGAGGGTTTACAATGAGCAGTTCTTC
14	-	-	TRBV7-9	TRBJ2-7	CASSLTYGTYEQYF	TGTGCCAGCAGCTTAACGTACGGAACCTACGAGCAGTACTTC
13	-	-	TRBV14	TRBJ1-1	CASSRTVNTEAFF	TGTGCCAGCAGCAGGACGGTGAACACTGAAGCTTTCTTT
15	-	-	TRBV19	TRBJ1-1	CASSPAAGGNTEAFF	TGTGCCAGTAGTCCAGCCGCCGGGGGGAACACTGAAGCTTTCTTT
11	-	once	TRBV6-5	TRBJ2-5	CASSFRETQYF	TGTGCCAGCAGTTTCCGGGAGACCCAGTACTTC
14	-	-	TRBV7-9	TRBJ1-1	CASSRSGQNTEAFF	TGTGCCAGCAGCCGCAGCGGGCAGAACACTGAAGCTTTCTTT